The entry below describes one T cell receptor (beta chain). Its cognate antigen has yet to be identified. Base quality data are lacking; no much larger clone is found one base away. This record comes from a study of blood T cell repertoires in COVID-19 (TCRdb year 2020). In the study overall: The collaborator samples originated in the United States, Italy and Spain and spanned the acute and convalescent phases of COVID-19. The material from the prospective study consisted of cDNA or gDNA derived from T cells, B-cell-depleted T cells, or PBMCs. Deeply sampled blood TCRbeta repertoires from subjects exposed to, actively infected with, or recovered from COVID-19 were included in the dataset. The repertoires were released in a freely available public database meant as a resource for research on the immune response to SARS-CoV-2. The samples were drawn from the first 160 participants of the ongoing ImmuneRACE study and from more than 1,000 subjects provided by 6 global collaborators. Nearly every sample came with metadata listing a de-identified subject ID, COVID-19 status, age in years and sex. Where available, HLA class I and class II types were obtained from metadata supplied by the sample provider rather than from assay-based typing. Results the study describes overall, beyond this receptor: The amount of clinical and demographic metadata varied by source and participant and was provided uncurated.

TCRbeta CDR3 regions were amplified from genomic DNA by means of the immunoSEQ Assay, a bias-controlled multiplex PCR. The study's processing was this. Nucleated cell counts per sample were estimated from amplification of reference gene primers within the assay. Sequence reads were collapsed and filtered to measure the absolute abundance of every unique TCRbeta CDR3 rearrangement. For each sample, productive Simpson clonality was calculated as the square root of Simpson's diversity index over productive rearrangements. Sourced from immuneACCESS, this table was stored by TCRdb with only in-frame sequences that have V and J called. A share of the clones is absent; for the studies checked, an unresolved V gene accounts for under half, and the remainder has no known explanation. V and J calls and clone size follow that table, whereas D and trimming were derived from the DNA. The sample data list about 50,000 clones, and roughly 90% of these were observed just once. The ten most abundant clones make up more than 3% of the sample.

Each collaborating institution followed its own protocols to collect whole blood in K2EDTA tubes. For TCRbeta analysis, collaborators shipped samples as frozen whole blood, isolated PBMCs, or DNA extracted from either of those sample types. The sample taken for sequencing was peripheral blood. The clonotype was recovered from a human donor in a cohort sampled during active COVID-19.

The CDR3 here reads CASSGDGSWETQYF. The nucleotide sequence is TGTGCCAGCAGTGGGGACGGGAGCTGGGAGACCCAGTACTTC. The V and J genes are TRBV2 and TRBJ2-5; TRBD2 is possibly the D segment (6 matching bases). CDR1 SNHLY and CDR2 FYNNEI were looked up in the germline V gene. Counted from cysteine to phenylalanine, this CDR3 has 14 amino acids. Only the CDR3 DNA is retained, 42 bases long and in frame from the first base. Trimming takes 4 bases from V and 5 bases from J, and the germline ends sit 14 bases apart.